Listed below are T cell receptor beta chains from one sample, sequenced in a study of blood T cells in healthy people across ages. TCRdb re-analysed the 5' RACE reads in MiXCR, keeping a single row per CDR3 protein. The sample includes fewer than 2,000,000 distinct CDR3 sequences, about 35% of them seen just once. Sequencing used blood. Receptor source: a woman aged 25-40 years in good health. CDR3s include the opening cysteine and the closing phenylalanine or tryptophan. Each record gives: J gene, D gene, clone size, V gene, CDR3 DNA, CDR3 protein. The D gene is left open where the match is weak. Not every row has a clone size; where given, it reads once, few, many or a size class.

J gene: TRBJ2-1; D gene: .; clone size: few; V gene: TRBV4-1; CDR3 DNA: TGCGCCAGCAGCCAAAACCCTAGCGAGTCCTACAATGAGCAGTTCTTC; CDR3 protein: CASSQNPSESYNEQFF
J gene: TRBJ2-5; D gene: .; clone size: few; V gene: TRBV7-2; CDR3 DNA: TGTGCCAGCAGCTTAGTCGTTAGCGGTATCGGGGAGACCCAGTACTTC; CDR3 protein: CASSLVVSGIGETQYF
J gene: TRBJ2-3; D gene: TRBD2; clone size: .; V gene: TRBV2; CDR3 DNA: TGTGCCAGCAGTGACGAGACTAGCGGAGTAAAGACAGATACGCAGTATTTT; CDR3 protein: CASSDETSGVKTDTQYF
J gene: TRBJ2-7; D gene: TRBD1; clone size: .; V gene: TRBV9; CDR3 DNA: TGTGCCAGCAGCGTAGGTGGGACAGGCTCCTACGAGCAGTACTTC; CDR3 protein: CASSVGGTGSYEQYF
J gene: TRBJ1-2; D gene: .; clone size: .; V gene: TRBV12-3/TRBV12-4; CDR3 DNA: TGTGCCAGCAGTTTAAGACCGTATGGCTACACCTTC; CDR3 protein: CASSLRPYGYTF
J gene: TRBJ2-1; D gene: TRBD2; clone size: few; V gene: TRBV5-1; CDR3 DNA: TGCGCCAGCAGAGGGTCTAGCGGGGGGTCCTACAATGAGCAGTTCTTC; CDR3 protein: CASRGSSGGSYNEQFF
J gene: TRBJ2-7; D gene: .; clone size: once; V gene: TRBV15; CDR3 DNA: TGTGCCACCAGCAGAGGAATGCTGAACTACGAGCAGTACTTC; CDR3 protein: CATSRGMLNYEQYF
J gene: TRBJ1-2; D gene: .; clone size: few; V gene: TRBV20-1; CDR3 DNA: TGCAGTGCTAGATTGGCCCGGACAGCAGTCTACACCTTC; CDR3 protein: CSARLARTAVYTF
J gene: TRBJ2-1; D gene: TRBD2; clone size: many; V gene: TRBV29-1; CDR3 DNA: TGCAGCGTGACGGGACTAGGGTACAATGAGCAGTTCTTC; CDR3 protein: CSVTGLGYNEQFF
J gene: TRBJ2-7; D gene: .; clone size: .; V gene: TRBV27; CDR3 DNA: TGTGCCAGCAGTTTTTTCGGGCGGCTGTACTTC; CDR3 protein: CASSFFGRLYF
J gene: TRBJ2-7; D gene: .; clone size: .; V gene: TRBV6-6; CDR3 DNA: TGTGCCAGCAGTTACGCGGGGGCTCGTGAGCAGTACTTC; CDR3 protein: CASSYAGAREQYF
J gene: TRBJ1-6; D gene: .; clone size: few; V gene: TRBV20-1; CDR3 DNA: TGCAGTGCTAGTAGCGCGTATAATTCACCCCTCCACTTT; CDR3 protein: CSASSAYNSPLHF
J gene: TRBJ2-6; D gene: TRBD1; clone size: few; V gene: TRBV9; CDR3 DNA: TGTGCCAGCAGCCCGGCGACAGGGCTCTCTGGGGCCAACGTCCTGACTTTC; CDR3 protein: CASSPATGLSGANVLTF
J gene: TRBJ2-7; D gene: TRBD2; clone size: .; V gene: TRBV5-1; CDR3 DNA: TGCGCCAGCAGCCATCCCGGGACTAGCGAGACCTACGAGCAGTACTTC; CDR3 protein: CASSHPGTSETYEQYF
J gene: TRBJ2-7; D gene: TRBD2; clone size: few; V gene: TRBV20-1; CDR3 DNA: TGCAGTGCTAGAGATCGTAAGCGGGACCGCTACGAGCAGTACTTC; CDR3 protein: CSARDRKRDRYEQYF
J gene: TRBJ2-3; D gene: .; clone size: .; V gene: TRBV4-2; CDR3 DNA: TGTGCCAGCAGCCAACGCAGGGGTATGAACCGGGACTACCACCGAGATACGCAGTATTTT; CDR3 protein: CASSQRRGMNRDYHRDTQYF
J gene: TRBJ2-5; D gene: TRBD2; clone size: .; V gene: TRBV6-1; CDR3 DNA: TGTGCCAGCAGTCTACTAGCGCCCCCCGGGGGGACCCAGTACTTC; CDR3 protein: CASSLLAPPGGTQYF
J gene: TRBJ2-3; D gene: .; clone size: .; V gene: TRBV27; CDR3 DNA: TGTGCCAGCAGTGGGGAGAGCCTTACGCAGTATTTT; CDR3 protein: CASSGESLTQYF
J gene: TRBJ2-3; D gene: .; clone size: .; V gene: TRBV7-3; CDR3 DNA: TGTGCCAGCAGCTTCTCGCGGGATATAACCCATCAGTATTTT; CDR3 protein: CASSFSRDITHQYF
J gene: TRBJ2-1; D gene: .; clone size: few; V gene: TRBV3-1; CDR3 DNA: TGTGCCAGCAGCCGAGCTGCGCTTGCGGCAGTTGTATACAATGAGCAGTTCTTC; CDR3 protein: CASSRAALAAVVYNEQFF
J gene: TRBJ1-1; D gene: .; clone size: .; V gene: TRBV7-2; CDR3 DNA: TGTGCCAGCAGCTTAAGGATTGGCACTGAAGCTTTCTTT; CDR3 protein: CASSLRIGTEAFF
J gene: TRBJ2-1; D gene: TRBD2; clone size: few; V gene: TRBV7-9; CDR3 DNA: TGTGCCCCCCGGGCCGGGACTAGTGGCAATGAGCAGTTCTTC; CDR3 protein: CAPRAGTSGNEQFF
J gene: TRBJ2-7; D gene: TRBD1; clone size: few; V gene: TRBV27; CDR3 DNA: TGTGCCAGCAGTTCCTTAGACAGGGGGCTATACGAGCAGTACTTC; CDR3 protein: CASSSLDRGLYEQYF
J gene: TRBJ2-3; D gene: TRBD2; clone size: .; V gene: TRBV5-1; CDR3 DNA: TGCGCCAGCAGCTTGGGGGCTAGCGGAGACACAGATACGCAGTATTTT; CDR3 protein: CASSLGASGDTDTQYF
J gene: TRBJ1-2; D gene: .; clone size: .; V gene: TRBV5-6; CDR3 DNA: TGTGCCAGCAGCTTGGGCCCTCAAATGGGACATGACTACACCTTC; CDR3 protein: CASSLGPQMGHDYTF
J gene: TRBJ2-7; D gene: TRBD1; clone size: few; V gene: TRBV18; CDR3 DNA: TGTGCCAGCTCACCACCCGAGGGGACAGAGAGGCGCGAGCAGTACTTC; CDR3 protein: CASSPPEGTERREQYF
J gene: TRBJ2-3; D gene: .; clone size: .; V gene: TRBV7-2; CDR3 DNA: TGTGCCAGCAGCTTACTTGGGGACTCCACAGATACGCAGTATTTT; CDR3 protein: CASSLLGDSTDTQYF
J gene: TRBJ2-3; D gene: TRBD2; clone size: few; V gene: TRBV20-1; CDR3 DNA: TGCAGTGCTAGTATTCCAGCGGGGGGAAGCACAGATACGCAGTATTTT; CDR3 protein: CSASIPAGGSTDTQYF
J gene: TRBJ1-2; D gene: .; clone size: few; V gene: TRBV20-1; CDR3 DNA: TGCAGTGCTAGATGGCCGGGGAGTGGCTATGGCTACACCTTC; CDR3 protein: CSARWPGSGYGYTF
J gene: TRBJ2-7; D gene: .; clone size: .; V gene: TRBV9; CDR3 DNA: TGTGCCAGCTCCCGTAATACCTACGAGCAGTACTTC; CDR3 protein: CASSRNTYEQYF
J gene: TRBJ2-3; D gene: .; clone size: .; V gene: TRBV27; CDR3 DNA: TGTGCCAGCAGTCCAGACAGGGAGGGTACGCAGTATTTT; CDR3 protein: CASSPDREGTQYF
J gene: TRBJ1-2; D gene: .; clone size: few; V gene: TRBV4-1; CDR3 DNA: TGCGCCAGCAGCCAAGGAGCAGAATATAACTATGGCTACACCTTC; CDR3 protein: CASSQGAEYNYGYTF
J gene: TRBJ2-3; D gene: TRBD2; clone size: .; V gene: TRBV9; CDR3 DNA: TGTGCCAGCAATCTAGCGGGGAGCACAGATACGCAGTATTTT; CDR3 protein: CASNLAGSTDTQYF
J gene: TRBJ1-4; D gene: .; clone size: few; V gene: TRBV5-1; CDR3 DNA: TGCGCCAGCAAACCGATCGGGGGGCCTAATGAAAAACTGTTTTTT; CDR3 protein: CASKPIGGPNEKLFF
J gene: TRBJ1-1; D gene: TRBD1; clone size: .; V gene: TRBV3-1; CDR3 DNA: TGTGCCAGCAGCCTCCGACAGGGAGAAGCTTTCTTT; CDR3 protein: CASSLRQGEAFF
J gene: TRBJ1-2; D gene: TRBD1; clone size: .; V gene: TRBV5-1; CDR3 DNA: TGCGCCAGCAGCTCCCAGGGGGCTGGCTACACCTTC; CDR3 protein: CASSSQGAGYTF
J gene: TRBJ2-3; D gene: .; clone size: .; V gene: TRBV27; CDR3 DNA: TGTGCCGGTCTCCTAGATACGCAGTATTTT; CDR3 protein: CAGLLDTQYF
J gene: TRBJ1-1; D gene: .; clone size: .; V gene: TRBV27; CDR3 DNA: TGTGCCAGCAGTCCCTCGGGGGGGCATGCGTTCACTGAAGCTTTCTTT; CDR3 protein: CASSPSGGHAFTEAFF
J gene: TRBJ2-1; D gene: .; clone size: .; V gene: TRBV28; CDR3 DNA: TGTGCCAGCACGGGTGCATCCTCCTACAATGAGCAGTTCTTC; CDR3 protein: CASTGASSYNEQFF
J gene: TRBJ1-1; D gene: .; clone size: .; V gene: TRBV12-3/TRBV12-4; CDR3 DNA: TGTGCCAGCAGTCCCCTGTTGATATCACTCACTGAAGCTTTCTTT; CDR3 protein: CASSPLLISLTEAFF